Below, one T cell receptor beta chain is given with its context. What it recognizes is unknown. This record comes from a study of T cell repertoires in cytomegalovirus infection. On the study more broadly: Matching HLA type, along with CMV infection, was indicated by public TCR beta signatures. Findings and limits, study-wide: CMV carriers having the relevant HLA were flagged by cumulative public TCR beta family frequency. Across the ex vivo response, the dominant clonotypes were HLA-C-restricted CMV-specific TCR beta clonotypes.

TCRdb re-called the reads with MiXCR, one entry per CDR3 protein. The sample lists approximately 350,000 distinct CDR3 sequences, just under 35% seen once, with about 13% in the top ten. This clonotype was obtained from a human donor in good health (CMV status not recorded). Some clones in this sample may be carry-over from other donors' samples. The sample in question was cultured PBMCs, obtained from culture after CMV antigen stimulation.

The CDR3 region is CASGVGETTNEKLFF. CDR3 DNA sequence: TGTGCGTCAGGAGTGGGGGAAACAACTAATGAAAAACTGTTTTTT. The chain carries TRBV11-2 and TRBJ1-4, with D possibly matching TRBD1 (5 bases). This CDR3 has 15 residues. CDR1 is SGHAT, CDR2 FQNNGV, per germline.